This T cell receptor beta chain was found in a study of shared clonotypes between healthy human individuals. From CD4+ cells came CD45RA+ naive and CD45RA-negative memory subsets. At a deep level, the assay was run. Sequenced by immunoSEQ multiplex PCR; TCRdb stores in-frame clones only, minus some. Seen here are 2 million to 2.5 million clones, around 93% observed once, and the top ten hold about 0.41%. The CDR3 loop spans 12 amino acids. The V segment lost 4 bases and the J segment 5 bases; nucleotides outside the gene matches: 0. Germline CDR1 is SNHLY and CDR2 is FYNNEI. Study results and limitations: Clonotypes shared by all four donors outscored non-shared clonotypes in generation probability. An expected dependence of interdonor clonotype sharing on sequencing depth was noted.

This clone was counted a few times. Its antigen is not known. The chain links TRBV2 to TRBJ1-1, with TRBD1 matching over 8 bases. Material: naive CD4+ T cells from PBMCs. Subset reported: CD45RA+ positively selected. The TCR originated in a man aged 18 to 30 in good health. Some clones in this sample may be carry-over from other donors' samples. The CDR3 loop is CASSGQGTEAFF. The CDR3 coding sequence is TGTGCCAGCAGTGGACAGGGGACTGAAGCTTTCTTT.